Below, 20 T cell receptor beta chains from the same sample are listed, as sequenced in a study of T-cell memory formation after mild COVID-19. TCRdb analysed the 5' RACE reads with MiXCR anew, one entry per CDR3 protein. The sample records 14,000 to 15,000 distinct CDR3 sequences, roughly a fifth being singletons. The sample consisted of PBMCs or a T cell subset sorted from them (not recorded which). The receptors were gathered from a man between 18 and 35 years old who had mild COVID-19 (a few samples of this study predate the infection). Cell type and time point are not known.

This clonotype was seen repeatedly, ten times or more. The V call is TRBV7-9, the J call TRBJ1-4; 11 positions match TRBD1. The length of the CDR3 is 16 residues. V shed 5 bases and J 8 bases; nucleotides not matched to a gene: 10. Per germline, CDR1 SEHNR and CDR2 FQNEAQ (reference sequence). CDR3 protein: CASSPYLDRGREKLFF. In nucleotides, the CDR3 is TGTGCCAGCAGCCCTTACCTGGACAGGGGGCGCGAAAAACTGTTTTTT.

This clonotype was seen at least ten times. This chain connects TRBV28 to TRBJ2-7, with D perhaps matching TRBD2 (5 bases). Trimming took off 1 base at V and 8 bases at J, with 12 bases between the two ends. Germline loops: CDR1 MDHEN, CDR2 SYDVKM. There are 13 residues in the CDR3. The CDR3 region has the DNA TGTGCCAGCAGTTTATCCGACTACCCACAGCAGTACGTC. Amino acid sequence: CASSLSDYPQQYV.

The chain carries TRBV29-1 and TRBJ2-1; D ambiguous. V lost 1 base to trimming and J lost 6 bases, with 10 bases between them. The CDR3 covers 13 residues. Germline lookup yields CDR1 SQVTM and CDR2 ANQGSEA. The CDR3 coding sequence is TGCAGCGTTGAAGGGGTTGTCGGCAATGAGCAGTTCTTC. Amino acids: CSVEGVVGNEQFF.

Of note for this clonotype: One base away lies a much larger clone, so this may be a sequencing read error. The chain's CDR3 is CAIKASNEQFF. The CDR3 region has the DNA TGTGCCATCAAAGCATCCAATGAGCAGTTCTTC. The chain carries TRBV10-3 and TRBJ2-1; no clear D. V lost 7 bases and J 6 bases, leaving 7 bases between the germline ends. From germline, CDR1 is ENHRY and CDR2 SYGVKD. The CDR3 has 11 amino acids.

The chain employs TRBV19 and TRBJ2-7; the match to TRBD2 covers 14 bases. Per the germline V gene, CDR1 is LNHDA and CDR2 is SQIVND (reference sequence). Losses at the gene ends were 7 bases for V and 6 bases for J; bases not matched to a gene: 11. CDR3 length: 16 residues. The CDR3 DNA reads as TGTGCCAGTAAGAGCCAGGGACTAGCGGGGGATGTCGAGCAGTACTTC. Amino acids: CASKSQGLAGDVEQYF.

This clonotype has a count of ten or more. V is TRBV5-6 and J is TRBJ2-7, with TRBD1 identical over 7 bases. V lost 4 bases, J lost 3 bases, and 7 bases stayed unmatched. The CDR3 extends over 14 amino acids. Germline loops: CDR1 SGHDT, CDR2 YYEEEE. The CDR3 sequence: CASSGFGTDYEQYV. The CDR3 nucleotides read TGTGCCAGCAGCGGGTTCGGGACAGACTACGAGCAGTACGTC.

This clonotype has a count of ten or more. The chain couples TRBV7-2 to TRBJ2-1; D gene ambiguous. V was trimmed by 4 bases and J by 7 bases, leaving 8 bases between them. This CDR3 has 12 residues. Germline V gene sequence: CDR1 SGHTA, CDR2 FQGNSA. CDR3 region: CASSSTWNEQFF. The CDR3 region has the DNA TGTGCCAGCAGCTCCACCTGGAATGAGCAGTTCTTC.

This clonotype appeared many times. The chain has TRBV6-5 and TRBJ2-7; 7 bases align to TRBD1. V was clipped by 6 bases and J by 4 bases; unmatched bases: 6. CDR1 is MNHEY, CDR2 SVGAGI, per germline. This CDR3 contains 13 residues. CDR3 in DNA: TGTGCCAGCAGCCGACAGGGTACGTACGAGCAGTACTTC. This gives the protein CASSRQGTYEQYF.

V gene TRBV12-3 or TRBV12-4 combines with J gene TRBJ1-2; D is uncertain. V lost 4 bases and J 2 bases, leaving 8 bases between the germline ends. CDR3 length: 13 residues. The CDR3 DNA sequence: TGTGCCAGCAGTTCGAAACAGAACTATGGCTACACCTTC. Protein sequence: CASSSKQNYGYTF.

This clonotype showed up just a few times. V usage is TRBV6-2 or TRBV6-3 and J usage is TRBJ2-7; possibly TRBD1 for D (6 bases). The germline CDR1 and CDR2 sequences are MNHEY and SVGEGT. The CDR3 loop spans 14 amino acids. The V gene lost 2 bases and the J gene lost 6 bases, with 14 bases spanning the gap. The CDR3 DNA reads as TGTGCCAGCAGTTACGGGGGCAGCAATCGCGAGCAGTACGTC. Translation gives CASSYGGSNREQYV.

V and J are TRBV6-5 and TRBJ2-7, with a tentative D call TRBD1 (6 bases). Germline V lookup: CDR1 MNHEY, CDR2 SVGAGI. V lost 8 bases and J lost 0, with 11 bases in between. The CDR3 has 13 amino acids. The CDR3 region is CASGQISSYEQYF. The CDR3 DNA sequence: TGTGCCAGCGGACAGATTAGCTCCTACGAGCAGTACTTC.

This clonotype was detected ten times or more. This chain links TRBV27 with TRBJ2-5; 11 bases map to TRBD1. The trim removed 4 bases at V and 5 bases at J, leaving 6 bases unmatched. The germline gives CDR1 MNHEY, CDR2 SMNVEV (reference sequence). This CDR3 region has 15 residues. The CDR3 here is CASSSGTGGFETQYF. For the CDR3, the DNA is TGTGCCAGCAGTTCGGGGACAGGGGGGTTCGAGACCCAGTACTTC.

This clonotype was recorded at least ten times. The gene calls are TRBV7-2 and TRBJ2-5; D gene unclear. Trimming stripped 5 bases from V and 5 bases from J, with 21 bases between. The CDR3 is 16 amino acids. Per germline, CDR1 SGHTA and CDR2 FQGNSA. The CDR3 region has the DNA TGTGCCAGCAGCCCCCGGGTCCTCGGCCTGGAGGAGACCCAGTACTTC. Translating gives CASSPRVLGLEETQYF.

This clonotype has more than one count but fewer than ten. The chain is built from TRBV14 and TRBJ1-2, with TRBD1 matching over 9 bases. J gave up 2 bases and V 8 bases, and 0 bases lay outside the gene matches. CDR3 length: 12 amino acids. Germline assignment: CDR1 SGHDN and CDR2 FVKESK. This chain's CDR3 is CASGTGNYGYTF. In DNA, the CDR3 is TGTGCCAGCGGGACAGGGAACTATGGCTACACCTTC.

The table lists this clonotype with many counts. Here the CDR3 reads CASSQMRGQEQYF. CDR3 DNA: TGCGCCAGCAGCCAGATGCGAGGGCAGGAGCAGTACTTC. The chain joins TRBV5-1 to TRBJ2-4, with D possibly TRBD2 on 5 matching bases. The germline CDR1 and CDR2 sequences are SGHRS and YFSETQ. This CDR3 is built from 13 residues. Trimming cost V 4 bases and J 13 bases, with 18 bases left between them.

V gene TRBV24-1 combines with J gene TRBJ2-2, with D possibly being TRBD2 (6 bases). The CDR3 loop spans 15 amino acids. Germline V gene data show CDR1 as KGHDR and CDR2 as SFDVKD. The V and J ends lost 4 bases and 6 bases respectively, with 14 bases between them. This chain's CDR3 is CATSDPGTASGELFF. The DNA of the CDR3 is TGTGCCACCAGTGACCCCGGGACTGCGTCCGGGGAGCTGTTTTTT.

This clonotype was detected ten times or more. V and J are TRBV4-2 and TRBJ2-7; the D gene is possibly TRBD1 (5 bases). The CDR3 length is 15 residues. CDR1 LGHNA and CDR2 YNFKEQ come from the germline V gene. Trimming removed 1 base at V and 2 bases at J, with 12 bases between. The CDR3 protein is CASSQGSGKTYEQYF. CDR3 DNA sequence: TGTGCCAGCAGCCAAGGGTCAGGGAAGACCTACGAGCAGTACTTC.

There are a few counts of this clonotype. CDR3 in DNA: TGTGCCAGCAGCCGACGCGGTTACGAGCAGTACTTC. Protein product: CASSRRGYEQYF. The V call is TRBV6-5, the J call TRBJ2-7, with no clear D. The CDR3 has 12 residues. V lost 6 bases and J 4 bases, leaving 10 bases between the germline ends. Germline loops: CDR1 MNHEY, CDR2 SVGAGI.

This clonotype was counted between two and nine times. The chain carries TRBV20-1 and TRBJ1-2; possibly TRBD1 for D (6 bases). Trimming shortened V by 6 bases and J by 3 bases, and 20 bases separated the two germline ends. Germline-derived CDR1 and CDR2 are DFQATT and SNEGSKA (reference sequence). CDR3 length: 15 amino acids. This chain's CDR3 is CSAPWGQRGDYGYTF. In DNA form, the CDR3 reads TGCAGTGCCCCCTGGGGGCAGCGCGGCGACTATGGCTACACCTTC.

Many counts were recorded for this clonotype. This rearrangement joins TRBV6-1 to TRBJ1-5; the match to TRBD1 covers 7 bases. The length of the CDR3 is 15 residues. From germline, CDR1 is MNHNS and CDR2 SASEGT. V gave up 3 bases and J gave up 6 bases; unmatched junction bases: 8. In DNA, the CDR3 is TGTGCCAGCAGTGACTACAGGGGATACGGTCAGCCCCAGCATTTT. It specifies CASSDYRGYGQPQHF.